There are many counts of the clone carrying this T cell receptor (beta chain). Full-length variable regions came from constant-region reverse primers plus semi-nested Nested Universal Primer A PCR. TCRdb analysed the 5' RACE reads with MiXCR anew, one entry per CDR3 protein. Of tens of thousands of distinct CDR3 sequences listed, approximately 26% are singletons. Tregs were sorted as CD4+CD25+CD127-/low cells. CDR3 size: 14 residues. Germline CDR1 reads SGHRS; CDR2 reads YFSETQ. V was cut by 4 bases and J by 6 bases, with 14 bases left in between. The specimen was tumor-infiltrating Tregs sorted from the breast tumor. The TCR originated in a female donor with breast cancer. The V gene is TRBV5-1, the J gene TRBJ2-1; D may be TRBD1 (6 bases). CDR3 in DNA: TGCGCCAGCAGCCTACAGGGTTCTGTCAATGAGCAGTTCTTC. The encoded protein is CASSLQGSVNEQFF. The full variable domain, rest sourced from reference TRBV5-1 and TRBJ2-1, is KAGVTQTPRYLIKTRGQQVTLSCSPISGHRSVSWYQQTPGQGLQFLFEYFSETQRNKGNFPGRFSGRQFSNSRSEMNVSTLELGDSALYLCASSLQGSVNEQFFGPGTRLTVL.